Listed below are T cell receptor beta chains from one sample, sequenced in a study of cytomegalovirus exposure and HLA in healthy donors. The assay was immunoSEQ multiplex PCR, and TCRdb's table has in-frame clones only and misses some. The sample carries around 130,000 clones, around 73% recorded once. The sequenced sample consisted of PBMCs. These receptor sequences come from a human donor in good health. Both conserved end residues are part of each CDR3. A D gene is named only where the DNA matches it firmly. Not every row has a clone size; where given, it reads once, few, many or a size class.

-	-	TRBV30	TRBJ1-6	CAWSVSGAYSPLHF	TGTGCCTGGAGTGTGTCAGGTGCCTATTCACCCCTCCACTTT
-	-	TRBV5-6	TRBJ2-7	CASSFGQRVLYEQYF	TGTGCCAGCAGCTTTGGCCAGAGGGTCCTTTACGAGCAGTACTTC
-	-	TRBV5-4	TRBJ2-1	CASSLDRVKNEQFF	TGTGCCAGCAGCTTGGACAGGGTTAAAAATGAGCAGTTCTTC
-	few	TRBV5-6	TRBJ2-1	CASSLGLASYNEQFF	TGTGCCAGCAGCTTGGGCCTAGCCTCCTACAATGAGCAGTTCTTC
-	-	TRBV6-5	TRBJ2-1	CASSYNSPSYNEQFF	TGTGCCAGCAGTTACAACAGCCCCTCCTACAATGAGCAGTTCTTC
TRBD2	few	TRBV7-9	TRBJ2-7	CASSLGPAGGYEQYF	TGTGCCAGCAGCTTAGGTCCGGCGGGAGGGTACGAGCAGTACTTC
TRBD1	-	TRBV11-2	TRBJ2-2	CASSLTGQAGELFF	TGTGCCAGCAGCTTAACTGGACAGGCCGGGGAGCTGTTTTTT
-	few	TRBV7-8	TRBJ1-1	CASSLAQGNTEAFF	TGTGCCAGCAGCTTAGCCCAGGGTAACACTGAAGCTTTCTTT
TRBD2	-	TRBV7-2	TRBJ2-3	CASSLWGSGGPPDTQYF	TGTGCCAGCAGCTTATGGGGCAGCGGGGGACCCCCAGATACGCAGTATTTT
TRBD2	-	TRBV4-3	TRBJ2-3	CASSQGPTSGGSTDTQYF	TGCGCCAGCAGCCAAGGACCGACTAGCGGGGGGTCCACAGATACGCAGTATTTT
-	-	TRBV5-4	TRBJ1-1	CASGGLNMNTEAFF	TGTGCCAGCGGAGGACTGAATATGAACACTGAAGCTTTCTTT
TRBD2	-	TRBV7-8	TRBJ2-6	CASSWRLAGPGANVLTF	TGTGCCAGCAGCTGGAGACTAGCGGGGCCTGGGGCCAACGTCCTGACTTTC
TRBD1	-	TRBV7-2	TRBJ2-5	CATQTTGGHETQYF	TGTGCCACCCAAACGACAGGGGGCCACGAGACCCAGTACTTC
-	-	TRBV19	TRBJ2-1	CASRRSGSYNEQFF	TGTGCCAGTAGACGTAGCGGCTCCTACAATGAGCAGTTCTTC
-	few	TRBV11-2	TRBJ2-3	CASSPLQGPTDTQYF	TGTGCCAGCAGCCCCCTCCAGGGTCCCACAGATACGCAGTATTTT
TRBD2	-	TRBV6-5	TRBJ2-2	CASSTGLANTGELFF	TGTGCCAGCAGTACTGGACTAGCGAACACCGGGGAGCTGTTTTTT
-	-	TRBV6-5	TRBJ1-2	CASSYGGGGYGYTF	TGTGCCAGCAGTTACGGCGGCGGGGGCTATGGCTACACCTTC
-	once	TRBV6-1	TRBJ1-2	CTSSERGHYGYTF	TGTACCAGCAGTGAAAGGGGCCACTATGGCTACACCTTC
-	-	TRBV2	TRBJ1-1	CASSDHRVSVEAFF	TGTGCCAGCAGCGACCACAGGGTATCGGTTGAAGCTTTCTTT
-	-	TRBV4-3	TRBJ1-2	CASSQEAGQGYGYTF	TGCGCCAGCAGCCAAGAGGCAGGGCAGGGCTATGGCTACACCTTC
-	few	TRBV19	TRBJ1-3	CASSAIRGSGNTIYF	TGTGCCAGTAGTGCGATCAGGGGCTCTGGAAACACCATATATTTT
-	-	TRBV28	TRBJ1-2	CASSLFQSNYGYTF	TGTGCCAGCAGTTTATTCCAGTCTAACTATGGCTACACCTTC
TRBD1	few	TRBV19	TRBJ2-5	CASSTGQGERETQYF	TGTGCCAGTAGTACGGGACAGGGGGAAAGAGAGACCCAGTACTTC
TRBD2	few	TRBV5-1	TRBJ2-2	CASSLTSGRAGTGELFF	TGCGCCAGCAGCTTAACTAGCGGGAGGGCCGGCACCGGGGAGCTGTTTTTT
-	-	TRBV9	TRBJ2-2	CASSVAGSTGELFF	TGTGCCAGCAGCGTAGCGGGGTCCACCGGGGAGCTGTTTTTT
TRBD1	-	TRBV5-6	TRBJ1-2	CASSLRQTGPFYGYTF	TGTGCCAGCAGCTTGAGACAGACAGGGCCCTTCTATGGCTACACCTTC
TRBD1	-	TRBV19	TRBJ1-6	CASTSTGFNSPLHF	TGTGCCAGTACCTCGACAGGGTTTAATTCACCCCTCCACTTT
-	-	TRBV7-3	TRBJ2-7	CASSPQQGSFPYEQYF	TGTGCCAGCAGCCCACAACAGGGTAGTTTCCCCTACGAGCAGTACTTC
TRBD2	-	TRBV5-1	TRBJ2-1	CASSPVAGGARNEQFF	TGCGCCAGCAGCCCGGTAGCGGGAGGCGCTCGCAATGAGCAGTTCTTC
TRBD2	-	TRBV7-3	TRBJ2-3	CASSATSGGSTDTQYF	TGTGCCAGCAGCGCAACTAGCGGAGGGAGCACAGATACGCAGTATTTT
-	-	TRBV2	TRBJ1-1	CASSRTVDYRPNTEAFF	TGTGCCAGCAGTCGGACAGTGGATTATAGGCCGAACACTGAAGCTTTCTTT
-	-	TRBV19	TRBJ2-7	CASSTGGSEQYF	TGTGCCAGTAGTACGGGTGGAAGCGAGCAGTACTTC
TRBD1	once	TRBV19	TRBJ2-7	CASSYGTGNIPYEQYF	TGTGCCAGTAGTTACGGGACAGGGAATATCCCCTACGAGCAGTACTTC
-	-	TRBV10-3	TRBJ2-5	CAISEPDAGGYQETQYF	TGTGCCATCAGTGAGCCGGACGCCGGGGGATACCAAGAGACCCAGTACTTC
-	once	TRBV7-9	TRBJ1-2	CASSLGQIYGYTF	TGTGCCAGCAGCTTGGGCCAGATCTATGGCTACACCTTC
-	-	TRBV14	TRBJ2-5	CASSQTGEGAGETQYF	TGTGCCAGCAGCCAAACGGGTGAAGGGGCTGGGGAGACCCAGTACTTC
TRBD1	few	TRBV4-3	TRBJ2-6	CASSRDRATGANVLTF	TGCGCCAGCAGCCGAGACAGGGCGACTGGGGCCAACGTCCTGACTTTC
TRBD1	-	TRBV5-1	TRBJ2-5	CASSGDRGRMYF	TGCGCCAGCAGTGGGGACAGGGGTCGGATGTACTTC
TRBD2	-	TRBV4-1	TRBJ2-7	CASSQELAGSYEQYF	TGCGCCAGCAGCCAAGAACTAGCGGGGTCCTACGAGCAGTACTTC
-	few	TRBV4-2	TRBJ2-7	CASSRDEVSYEQYF	TGTGCCAGCAGCCGAGATGAGGTATCCTACGAGCAGTACTTC
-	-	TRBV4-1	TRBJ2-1	CASSQVSRVPPNGEQFF	TGCGCCAGCAGCCAAGTGTCGAGGGTCCCGCCGAATGGTGAGCAGTTCTTC
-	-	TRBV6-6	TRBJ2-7	CASSYSSLTEQYF	TGTGCCAGCAGTTACTCGAGTCTTACGGAGCAGTACTTC
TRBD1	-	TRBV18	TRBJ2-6	CASSQTGTATHSGANVLTF	TGTGCCAGCTCACAAACCGGGACAGCAACTCACTCTGGGGCCAACGTCCTGACTTTC
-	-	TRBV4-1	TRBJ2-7	CASSQVGQTAYEQYF	TGCGCCAGCAGCCAAGTCGGACAGACTGCCTACGAGCAGTACTTC
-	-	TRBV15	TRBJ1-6	CATSRSKDSSYNSPLHF	TGTGCCACCAGCAGAAGCAAAGACAGCTCCTATAATTCACCCCTCCACTTT
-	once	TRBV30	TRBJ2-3	CAWSQGADTDTQYF	TGTGCCTGGTCCCAAGGGGCGGACACAGATACGCAGTATTTT
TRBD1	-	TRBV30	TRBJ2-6	CAWSVRGQGSTNVLTF	TGTGCCTGGAGTGTACGGGGACAGGGGTCGACCAACGTCCTGACTTTC
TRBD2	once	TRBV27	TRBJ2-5	CASSPTGTRGETQYF	TGTGCCAGCAGTCCGACCGGGACTAGGGGAGAGACCCAGTACTTC
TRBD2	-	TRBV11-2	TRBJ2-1	CASSLGTSGRTAHEQFF	TGTGCCAGCAGCTTAGGGACTAGCGGGAGAACTGCTCATGAGCAGTTCTTC
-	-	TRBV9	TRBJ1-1	CASSPVGGNSNTEAFF	TGTGCCAGCAGCCCTGTGGGCGGGAACAGCAACACTGAAGCTTTCTTT
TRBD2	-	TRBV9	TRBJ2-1	CASSPIRHTSGIYNEQFF	TGTGCCAGCAGCCCAATCCGACATACTAGCGGGATTTACAATGAGCAGTTCTTC
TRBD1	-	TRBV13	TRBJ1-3	CASADRGGNTIYF	TGTGCCAGCGCGGACAGGGGAGGAAACACCATATATTTT
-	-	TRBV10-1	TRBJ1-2	CASSDRDTLTLFYGYTF	TGCGCCAGCAGTGACCGGGACACGCTGACTTTATTCTATGGCTACACCTTC
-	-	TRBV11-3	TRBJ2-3	CASSLGSRGLTDTQYF	TGTGCCAGCAGCTTAGGGTCCAGAGGACTTACAGATACGCAGTATTTT
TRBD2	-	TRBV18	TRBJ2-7	CASSKLAGGSWVYEQYF	TGTGCCAGCTCAAAACTAGCGGGAGGGTCCTGGGTCTACGAGCAGTACTTC
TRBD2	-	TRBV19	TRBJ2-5	CASSIAGGPRETQYF	TGTGCCAGTAGTATCGCGGGGGGGCCCCGAGAGACCCAGTACTTC